This is a list of T cell receptor beta chains from one sample in a study of OX40 agonist ivuxolimab in advanced cancers. TCRdb keeps only in-frame clones here, not all; method: immunoSEQ multiplex PCR. Of 39,000 or so clones listed, roughly nine tenths were seen once; the top ten hold roughly 0.58%. The specimen comprised CD4+ or CD8+ T cells sorted from blood, sampled in a trial of the OX40 agonist ivuxolimab. Source of these receptors: an adult with an advanced solid tumor such as melanoma, head and neck, liver or kidney cancer. The CDR3 runs from the conserved cysteine through the conserved F or W. D genes are given only for firm matches.

D gene: -
V gene: TRBV18
CDR3 protein: CASSPPGTGELFF

D gene: -
V gene: TRBV4-3
CDR3 protein: CASSLFGNYGYTF

D gene: -
V gene: TRBV11-3
CDR3 protein: CASSLARNNEQFF

D gene: -
V gene: TRBV7-9
CDR3 protein: CASSSNDRVGGKNIQYF

D gene: -
V gene: TRBV2
CDR3 protein: CASLVNTEAFF

D gene: TRBD1
V gene: TRBV6-4
CDR3 protein: CASSNGDRAYGYTF

D gene: -
V gene: TRBV6-1
CDR3 protein: CASNLDITDTQYF

D gene: -
V gene: TRBV7-9
CDR3 protein: CASSLGSFNEKLFF

D gene: TRBD2
V gene: TRBV28
CDR3 protein: CASSDASGGGETQYF

D gene: TRBD1
V gene: TRBV27
CDR3 protein: CASSHRGSPLHF

D gene: -
V gene: TRBV7-8
CDR3 protein: CASSLEESRYEQYF

D gene: -
V gene: TRBV11-3
CDR3 protein: CASSPQRTGTYTQYF

D gene: -
V gene: TRBV5-1
CDR3 protein: CASSHGGRIARISYEQYF

D gene: -
V gene: TRBV6-5
CDR3 protein: CASSYSGGRAEKLFF

D gene: TRBD1
V gene: TRBV25-1
CDR3 protein: CASSYRQGRNTEAFF

D gene: -
V gene: TRBV2
CDR3 protein: CASSDGLGTDTQYF

D gene: TRBD1
V gene: TRBV5-4
CDR3 protein: CASSARGTNEKLFF

D gene: TRBD2
V gene: TRBV4-2
CDR3 protein: CASSQRASGNTGELFF

D gene: -
V gene: TRBV6-5
CDR3 protein: CASSYSKGGRRGGYTF

D gene: -
V gene: TRBV5-1
CDR3 protein: CASGDSSGANVLTF

D gene: -
V gene: TRBV2
CDR3 protein: CASSGDGNYGYTF

D gene: TRBD1
V gene: TRBV11-3
CDR3 protein: CASRKPGQGNTGELFF

D gene: -
V gene: TRBV5-6
CDR3 protein: CASSLRIHYTIYF